This TCR beta chain stems from a study of cytomegalovirus exposure and HLA in healthy donors. Broader study findings: High sensitivity and specificity were reportedly achieved when the classifier diagnosed cytomegalovirus status. Likely technical artifact: a cluster of highly shared sequence variants.

The PCR made use of 60 Vbeta and 13 Jbeta primers. The method was immunoSEQ multiplex PCR; TCRdb's version includes in-frame clones alone and lacks a portion of them. This table has 180,000 or so clones, about 79% appearing once. Turning to this clone: Its specificity is not known.

Germline values: CDR1 LNHDA, CDR2 SQIVND (reference sequence). This CDR3 has 13 amino acids. Deletions cut 0 bases from V and 10 bases from J, with 12 bases between. This sequence joins TRBV19 and TRBJ1-1; D call uncertain. This clonotype originated in a man aged 18 to 29 in good health and CMV-seronegative. The sequencing sample was made of PBMCs. For the CDR3, the DNA is TGTGCCAGTAGTATAGATCCCGGGTTCGGAGCTTTCTTT. Translated, it gives CASSIDPGFGAFF. Full variable domain (remainder filled in from reference TRBV19 and TRBJ1-1): DGGITQSPKYLFRKEGQNVTLSCEQNLNHDAMYWYRQDPGQGLRLIYYSQIVNDFQKGDIAEGYSVSREKKESFPLTVTSAQKNPTAFYLCASSIDPGFGAFFGQGTRLTVV.